This T cell receptor (beta chain) originates from a study of blood T cell repertoires in COVID-19. Original processing notes: The assay estimated nucleated cells by amplifying reference gene primers. Measured with immunoSEQ multiplex PCR; TCRdb has only the in-frame clones, and not every one. That table gives V, J and clone size, and the DNA gave D and trimming. Among about 430,000 clones listed, 88% were seen once. V lost 5 bases and J lost 8; bases outside the gene matches: 6. The V gene's germline CDR1 is SGHTA and CDR2 FQGTGA. The CDR3 loop spans 15 amino acids. Clinical history reported by participants formed the basis on which cohorts were assigned.

The chain uses TRBV7-3 and TRBJ1-6; 10 nucleotides align to TRBD1. This TCR was sampled from a woman in her thirties with acute COVID-19. Source material: PBMCs or T cells enriched from blood (not recorded which). CDR3 amino acids: CASSERQGAYSPLHF. The CDR3 bases are TGTGCCAGCAGCGAACGACAGGGGGCCTATTCACCCCTCCACTTT.